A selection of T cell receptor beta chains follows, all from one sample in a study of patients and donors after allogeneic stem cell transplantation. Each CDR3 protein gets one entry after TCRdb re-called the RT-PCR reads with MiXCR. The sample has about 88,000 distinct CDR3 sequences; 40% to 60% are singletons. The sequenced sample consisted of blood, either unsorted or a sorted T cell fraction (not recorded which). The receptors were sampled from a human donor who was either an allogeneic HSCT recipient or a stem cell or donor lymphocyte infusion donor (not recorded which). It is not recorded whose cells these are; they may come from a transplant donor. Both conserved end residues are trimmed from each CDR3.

CDR3aa: ASSEQETQY; v_gene: TRBV6-6
CDR3aa: SVDQGINTEAF; v_gene: TRBV29-1
CDR3aa: ASRSQGSNEKLF; v_gene: TRBV12-3/TRBV12-4
CDR3aa: ASSLRQGGYNSPLH; v_gene: TRBV28
CDR3aa: ASSPAGASGNTIY; v_gene: TRBV7-8
CDR3aa: ASSLAGRRRGYT; v_gene: TRBV11-2
CDR3aa: ASSSTVNTEAF; v_gene: TRBV7-3
CDR3aa: ASSRGQGQETQY; v_gene: TRBV4-3
CDR3aa: SVEPRMRVDTEAF; v_gene: TRBV29-1
CDR3aa: SARGTGDDGYT; v_gene: TRBV20-1
CDR3aa: ASSTSSGGGYT; v_gene: TRBV28
CDR3aa: ASSKACEGAKDGYT; v_gene: TRBV21-1
CDR3aa: SLQISGTANEKLF; v_gene: TRBV20-1
CDR3aa: ASSEAPKPQEGYT; v_gene: TRBV2
CDR3aa: ASSRLGQTNTEAF; v_gene: TRBV4-3
CDR3aa: ASSSGSGSWQNEQF; v_gene: TRBV5-1
CDR3aa: ASSQADRGRRTEAF; v_gene: TRBV4-3
CDR3aa: ASSLETSGSNEQF; v_gene: TRBV5-5
CDR3aa: ASSHQWGAPGAEAF; v_gene: TRBV4-3
CDR3aa: SAGQGAIGLSGYT; v_gene: TRBV20-1
CDR3aa: ASSPGFVNTGELF; v_gene: TRBV28
CDR3aa: ASSLWEDGNTIY; v_gene: TRBV5-1
CDR3aa: AISDQGRNQPQH; v_gene: TRBV10-3
CDR3aa: ASSYSIGSIEAF; v_gene: TRBV6-5
CDR3aa: SEIDRGRTEAF; v_gene: TRBV20-1
CDR3aa: ASSELAETYEQY; v_gene: TRBV9
CDR3aa: SARDRNQGQPQH; v_gene: TRBV20-1
CDR3aa: ASSFREYTEAF; v_gene: TRBV5-1
CDR3aa: AIRTTGSNTEAF; v_gene: TRBV10-3
CDR3aa: ASSLRFEAF; v_gene: TRBV28
CDR3aa: SAGDRGLYGYT; v_gene: TRBV20-1
CDR3aa: ASSQGQAYGYT; v_gene: TRBV3-1
CDR3aa: AISLTVGQGVNYGYT; v_gene: TRBV10-3
CDR3aa: ASSTAFTQVLNTEAF; v_gene: TRBV6-5
CDR3aa: SASEDDSNQPQH; v_gene: TRBV20-1
CDR3aa: ASSSSSAF; v_gene: TRBV27
CDR3aa: ASSKGTVNTEAF; v_gene: TRBV12-3/TRBV12-4
CDR3aa: SASKGNKNIQY; v_gene: TRBV20-1
CDR3aa: ATSSFPGQGTFEKLF; v_gene: TRBV15
CDR3aa: ASSKIGTAGNQPQH; v_gene: TRBV28
CDR3aa: ASSSQGAPNTEAF; v_gene: TRBV12-3/TRBV12-4
CDR3aa: ASSSSRDSYEQY; v_gene: TRBV4-1
CDR3aa: ASSGTPYGYT; v_gene: TRBV25-1
CDR3aa: ASSYGLAGRTGELF; v_gene: TRBV6-2/TRBV6-3
CDR3aa: ASSLGQGDVYGYT; v_gene: TRBV4-2
CDR3aa: ASSLADSIHTEAF; v_gene: TRBV5-1
CDR3aa: ASSSKGSVITEAF; v_gene: TRBV5-1
CDR3aa: ASSFFWGRGNYGYT; v_gene: TRBV5-5
CDR3aa: ASRILPGLAEITGELF; v_gene: TRBV12-3/TRBV12-4
CDR3aa: ASSVAPAVLGLGYEQY; v_gene: TRBV9
CDR3aa: SALRGEGYT; v_gene: TRBV20-1
CDR3aa: ASWGKGGNQPQH; v_gene: TRBV6-2/TRBV6-3
CDR3aa: SVERAEGQAWNYGYT; v_gene: TRBV29-1
CDR3aa: ASSPRTSEAKNIQY; v_gene: TRBV4-1
CDR3aa: AISEPRLDRETQY; v_gene: TRBV10-3
CDR3aa: ASSTTGGLNEKLF; v_gene: TRBV11-2
CDR3aa: ASSYFRGVGQPQH; v_gene: TRBV6-6
CDR3aa: ASSLAGSQNTEAF; v_gene: TRBV5-1
CDR3aa: ASSQDSGTPQGYT; v_gene: TRBV4-2
CDR3aa: ASSLEQTSGNTIY; v_gene: TRBV12-3/TRBV12-4